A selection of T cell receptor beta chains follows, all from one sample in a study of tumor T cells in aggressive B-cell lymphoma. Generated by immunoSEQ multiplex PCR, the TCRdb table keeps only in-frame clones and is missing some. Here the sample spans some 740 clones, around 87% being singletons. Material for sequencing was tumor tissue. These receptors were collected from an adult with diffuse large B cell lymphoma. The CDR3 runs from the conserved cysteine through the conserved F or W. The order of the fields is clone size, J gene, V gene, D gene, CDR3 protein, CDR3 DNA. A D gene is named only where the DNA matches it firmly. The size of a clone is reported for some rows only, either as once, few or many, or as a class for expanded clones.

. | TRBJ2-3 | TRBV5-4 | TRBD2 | CASSPSGVLTDTQYF | TGTGCCAGCAGCCCCAGCGGGGTTCTCACAGATACGCAGTATTTT
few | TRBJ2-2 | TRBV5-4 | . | CASSSYDLTAGELFF | TGTGCCAGCAGCTCATATGACTTAACCGCCGGGGAGCTGTTTTTT
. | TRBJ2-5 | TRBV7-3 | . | CASSLGSQETQYF | TGTGCCAGCAGCTTAGGCAGCCAAGAGACCCAGTACTTC
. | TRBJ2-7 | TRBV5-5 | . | CASSPLDISYEQYF | TGTGCCAGCAGCCCCTTAGACATTTCCTACGAGCAGTACTTC
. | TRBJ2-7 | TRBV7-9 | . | CASSSMSTTPYEQYF | TGTGCCAGCAGCTCCATGAGTACGACTCCCTACGAGCAGTACTTC
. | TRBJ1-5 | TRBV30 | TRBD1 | CAWGGQGAQPQHF | TGTGCCTGGGGGGGACAGGGGGCTCAGCCCCAGCATTTT
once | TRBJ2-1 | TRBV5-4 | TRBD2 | CASSLETSGGNNEQFF | TGTGCCAGCAGCTTAGAAACTAGCGGGGGAAACAATGAGCAGTTCTTC
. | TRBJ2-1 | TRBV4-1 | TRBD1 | CASSQAGTGEDEQFF | TGCGCCAGCAGCCAAGCCGGGACAGGGGAGGATGAGCAGTTCTTC
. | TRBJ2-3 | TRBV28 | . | CASSLTGLDTQYF | TGTGCCAGCAGCCTGACAGGACTCGATACGCAGTATTTT
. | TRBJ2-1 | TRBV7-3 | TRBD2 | CASSLIGLAGNNEQFF | TGTGCCAGCAGCTTAATCGGACTAGCGGGGAACAATGAGCAGTTCTTC
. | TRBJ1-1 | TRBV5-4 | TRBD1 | CASSFWTGFFGDTEAFF | TGTGCCAGCAGCTTTTGGACAGGTTTCTTTGGGGACACTGAAGCTTTCTTT
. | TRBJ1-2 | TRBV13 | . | CASNIGGEVGYTF | TGTGCCAGCAACATCGGGGGGGAAGTAGGCTACACCTTC
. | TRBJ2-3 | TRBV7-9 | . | CASSFFGGPTDTQYF | TGTGCCAGCAGCTTTTTCGGGGGGCCCACAGATACGCAGTATTTT
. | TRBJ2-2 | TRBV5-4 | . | CTSSSYDLTAGELFF | TGTACCAGCAGCTCATATGACTTAACCGCCGGGGAGCTGTTTTTT
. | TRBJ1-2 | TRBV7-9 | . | CASSVVGQLGYTF | TGTGCCAGCAGCGTCGTTGGACAGTTGGGCTACACCTTC
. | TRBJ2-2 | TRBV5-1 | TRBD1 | CASSWGTGGYTGELFF | TGCGCCAGCAGCTGGGGGACAGGGGGATACACCGGGGAGCTGTTTTTT
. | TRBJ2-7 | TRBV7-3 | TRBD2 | CASARSGGVQYEQYF | TGTGCCAGCGCAAGAAGCGGGGGGGTCCAGTACGAGCAGTACTTC
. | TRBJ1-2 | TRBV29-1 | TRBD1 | CSVPGQSDYGYTF | TGCAGCGTCCCGGGACAGTCCGACTATGGCTACACCTTC
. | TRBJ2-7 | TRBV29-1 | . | CSVGAGPYEQYF | TGCAGCGTTGGGGCAGGCCCCTACGAGCAGTACTTC
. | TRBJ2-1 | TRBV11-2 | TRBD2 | CASSLDLTSGGAISYNEQFF | TGTGCCAGCAGCTTAGACCTTACTAGCGGGGGGGCGATCTCCTACAATGAGCAGTTCTTC
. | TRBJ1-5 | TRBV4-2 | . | CASSQGLFLNAGQPQHF | TGTGCCAGCAGCCAAGGGCTTTTTCTGAACGCTGGTCAGCCCCAGCATTTT
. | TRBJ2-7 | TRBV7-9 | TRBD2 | CASSPGLAGPYEQYF | TGTGCCAGCAGCCCGGGACTAGCGGGGCCCTACGAGCAGTACTTC
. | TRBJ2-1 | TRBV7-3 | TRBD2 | CASSFGGGNEQFF | TGTGCCAGCAGCTTCGGGGGGGGCAATGAGCAGTTCTTC
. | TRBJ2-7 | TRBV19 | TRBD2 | CASSILAGGSYEQYF | TGTGCCAGTAGTATTCTAGCGGGGGGCTCCTACGAGCAGTACTTC
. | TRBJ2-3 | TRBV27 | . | CASSPRAAGGIDTQYF | TGTGCCAGCAGTCCCCGGGCCGCAGGGGGGATAGATACGCAGTATTTT
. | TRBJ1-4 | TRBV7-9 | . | CASAQVATNEKLFF | TGTGCCAGCGCACAGGTTGCAACTAATGAAAAACTGTTTTTT
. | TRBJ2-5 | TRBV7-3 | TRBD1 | CASSLGGPRETQYF | TGTGCCAGCAGCCTAGGGGGCCCGCGAGAGACCCAGTACTTC
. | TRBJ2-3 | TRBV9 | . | CASSATTDRQGTQYF | TGTGCCAGCAGCGCAACGACAGATCGGCAGGGTACGCAGTATTTT
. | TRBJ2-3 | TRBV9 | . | CASSVVPFFTDTQYF | TGTGCCAGCAGCGTAGTCCCCTTCTTCACAGATACGCAGTATTTT
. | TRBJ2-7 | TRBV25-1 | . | CASSGPGQYF | TGTGCCAGCAGTGGGCCTGGGCAGTACTTC
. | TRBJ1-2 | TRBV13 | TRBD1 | CASSSQGAPNYGYTF | TGTGCCAGCAGCTCACAGGGGGCACCTAACTATGGCTACACCTTC